The sequence of this T cell receptor beta chain was determined in a study of OX40 agonist ivuxolimab in advanced cancers. The CDR3 length is 18 residues. V lost 0 bases and J lost 0; bases outside the gene matches: 9. The germline V gene has CDR1 SGHTS and CDR2 YDEGEE. Assay used: immunoSEQ multiplex PCR; TCRdb lists only in-frame clones, some missing. Of about 77,000 clones listed, around 87% are singletons. The clonotype was recovered from an adult with an advanced solid tumor such as melanoma, head and neck, liver or kidney cancer. Material: CD4+ or CD8+ T cells sorted from blood, obtained in a trial of the OX40 agonist ivuxolimab. The genes are TRBV5-8 and TRBJ1-1, with TRBD1 matching over 9 bases. CDR3 in amino acids: CASSLVVPGQGMNTEAFF. The CDR3, as DNA: TGTGCCAGCAGCTTGGTTGTACCGGGACAGGGCATGAACACTGAAGCTTTCTTT.